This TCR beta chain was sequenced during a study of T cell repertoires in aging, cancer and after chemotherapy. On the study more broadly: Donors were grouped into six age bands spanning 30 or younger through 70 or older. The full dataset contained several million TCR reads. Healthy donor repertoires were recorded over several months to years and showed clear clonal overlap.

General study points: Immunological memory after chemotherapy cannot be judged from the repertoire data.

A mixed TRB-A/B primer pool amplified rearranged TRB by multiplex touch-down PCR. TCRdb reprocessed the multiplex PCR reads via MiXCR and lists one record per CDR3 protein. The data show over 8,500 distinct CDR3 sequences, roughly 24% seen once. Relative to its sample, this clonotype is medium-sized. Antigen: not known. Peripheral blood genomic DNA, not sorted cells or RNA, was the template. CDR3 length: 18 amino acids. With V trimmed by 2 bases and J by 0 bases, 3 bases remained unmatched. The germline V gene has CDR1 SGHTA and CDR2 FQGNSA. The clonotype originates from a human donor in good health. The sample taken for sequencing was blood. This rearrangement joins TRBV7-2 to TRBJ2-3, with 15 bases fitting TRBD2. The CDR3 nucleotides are TGTGCCAGCAGCTTACGGGGGACTAGCGGGAGGAGCACAGATACGCAGTATTTT. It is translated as CASSLRGTSGRSTDTQYF.